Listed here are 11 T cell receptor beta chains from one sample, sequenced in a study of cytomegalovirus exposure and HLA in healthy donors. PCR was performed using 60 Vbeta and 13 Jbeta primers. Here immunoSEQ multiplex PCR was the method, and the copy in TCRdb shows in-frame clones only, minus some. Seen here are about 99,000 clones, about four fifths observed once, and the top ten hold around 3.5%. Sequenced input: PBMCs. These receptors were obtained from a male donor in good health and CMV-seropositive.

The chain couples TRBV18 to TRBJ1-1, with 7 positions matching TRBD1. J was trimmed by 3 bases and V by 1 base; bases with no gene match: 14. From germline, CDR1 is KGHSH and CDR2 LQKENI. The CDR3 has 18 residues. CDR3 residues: CASSPRFGRGIIDTEAFF. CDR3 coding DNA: TGTGCCAGCTCACCACGGTTCGGCAGGGGGATTATTGACACTGAAGCTTTCTTT.

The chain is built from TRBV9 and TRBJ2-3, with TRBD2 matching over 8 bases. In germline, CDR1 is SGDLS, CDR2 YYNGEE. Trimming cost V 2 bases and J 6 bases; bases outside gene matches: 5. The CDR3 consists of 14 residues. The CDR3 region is CASSVRGGEDTQYF. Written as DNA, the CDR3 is TGTGCCAGCAGCGTCCGGGGGGGAGAGGATACGCAGTATTTT. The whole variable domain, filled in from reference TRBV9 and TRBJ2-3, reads DSGVTQTPKHLITATGQRVTLRCSPRSGDLSVYWYQQSLDQGLQFLIQYYNGEERAKGNILERFSAQQFPDLHSELNLSSLELGDSALYFCASSVRGGEDTQYFGPGTRLTVL.

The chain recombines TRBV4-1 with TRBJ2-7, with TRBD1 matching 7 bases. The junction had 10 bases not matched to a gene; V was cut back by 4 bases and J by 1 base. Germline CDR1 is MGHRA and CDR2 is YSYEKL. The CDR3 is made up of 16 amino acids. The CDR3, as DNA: TGCGCCAGCAGCCTTACCGTCCAGGGGGAGTCCTACGAGCAGTACTTC. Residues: CASSLTVQGESYEQYF.

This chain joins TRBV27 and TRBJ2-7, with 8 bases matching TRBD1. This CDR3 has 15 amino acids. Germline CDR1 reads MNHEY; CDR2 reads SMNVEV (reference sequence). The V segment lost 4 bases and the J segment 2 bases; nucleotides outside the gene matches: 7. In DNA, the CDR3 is TGTGCCAGCAGTTCACGGACAGGGCGTACCTACGAGCAGTACTTC. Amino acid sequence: CASSSRTGRTYEQYF.

The CDR3 sequence is CASSGTGYTEAFF. Here the CDR3 DNA reads TGTGCCAGCAGTGGGACAGGGTACACTGAAGCTTTCTTT. V usage is TRBV2 and J usage is TRBJ1-1; 8 bases align to TRBD1. The CDR3 is 13 amino acids. The germline CDR1 and CDR2 sequences are SNHLY and FYNNEI. V was clipped by 4 bases and J by 3 bases; unmatched bases: 1.

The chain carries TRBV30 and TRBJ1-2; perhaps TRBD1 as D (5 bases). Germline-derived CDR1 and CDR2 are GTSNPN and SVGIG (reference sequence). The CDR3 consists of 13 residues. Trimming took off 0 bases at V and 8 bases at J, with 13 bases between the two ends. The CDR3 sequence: CAWSVQQGWGYTF. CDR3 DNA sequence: TGTGCCTGGAGTGTACAGCAGGGCTGGGGCTACACCTTC.

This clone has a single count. CDR3 DNA sequence: TGTGCCAGCATGGCCAGGACAGTGGGCAATCAGCCCCAGCATTTT. Protein sequence: CASMARTVGNQPQHF. The genes are TRBV27 and TRBJ1-5; D is perhaps TRBD1 (6 bases). Trimming stripped 7 bases from V and 2 bases from J, with 15 bases between. CDR1 is MNHEY, CDR2 SMNVEV, per germline (reference sequence). The CDR3 consists of 15 residues.

CDR3 residues: CASSPQGDRGANVLTF. The CDR3 DNA reads TGTGCCAGCAGTCCACAGGGGGACAGAGGGGCCAACGTCCTGACTTTC. V and J are TRBV13 and TRBJ2-6, with 8 bases matching TRBD1. V shed 6 bases and J 4 bases; nucleotides not matched to a gene: 8. The germline gives CDR1 PRHDT, CDR2 FYEKMQ (reference sequence). The length of the CDR3 is 16 residues. Using reference TRBV13 and TRBJ2-6 for the parts outside the CDR3, the full variable domain is AAGVIQSPRHLIKEKRETATLKCYPIPRHDTVYWYQQGPGQDPQFLISFYEKMQSDKGSIPDRFSAQQFSDYHSELNMSSLELGDSALYFCASSPQGDRGANVLTFGAGSRLTVL.

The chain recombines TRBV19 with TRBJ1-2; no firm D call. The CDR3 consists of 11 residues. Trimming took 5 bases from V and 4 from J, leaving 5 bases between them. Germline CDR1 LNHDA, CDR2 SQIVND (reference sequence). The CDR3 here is CASSFGYGYTF. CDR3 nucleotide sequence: TGTGCCAGTAGTTTCGGCTATGGCTACACCTTC.

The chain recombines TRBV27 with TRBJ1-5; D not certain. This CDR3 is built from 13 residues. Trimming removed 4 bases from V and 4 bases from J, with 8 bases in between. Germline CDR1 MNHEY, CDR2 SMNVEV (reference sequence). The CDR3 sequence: CASSYQVNQPQHF. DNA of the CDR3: TGTGCCAGCAGTTACCAGGTGAATCAGCCCCAGCATTTT.

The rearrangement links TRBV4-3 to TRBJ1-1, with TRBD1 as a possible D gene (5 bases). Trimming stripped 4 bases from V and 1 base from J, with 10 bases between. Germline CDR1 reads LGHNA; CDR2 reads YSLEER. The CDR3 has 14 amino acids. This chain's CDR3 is CASSPGGPNTEAFF. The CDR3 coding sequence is TGCGCCAGCAGCCCGGGGGGACCGAACACTGAAGCTTTCTTT.